The clone carrying this TCR beta chain was recorded at least ten times. Antigen unknown. This specimen comes from a study of T cells in Graves' hyperthyroidism and ophthalmopathy. For the study at large: Peripheral blood draws took place at initial diagnosis, ahead of any treatment. General study results and limits: A model of 13 V-J features distinguished ophthalmopathy from stable hyperthyroidism.

The CDR3 runs 17 residues. J was trimmed by 1 base and V by 0 bases; bases with no gene match: 7. Germline values: CDR1 LGHDT, CDR2 YNNKEL (reference sequence). Amplification of TCR beta CDR3 regions used RNA as the template. The HTBI primer set served for first-round RT-PCR of the TCR CDR3. One entry per CDR3 protein results from TCRdb running MiXCR on the multiplex PCR reads. Of about 300,000 distinct CDR3 sequences in the sample, around 20% were seen once. Each diagnosis was grounded in clinical symptoms, serum thyroxine and TRAb, thyroid ultrasound, and orbital computed tomography. The genes are TRBV3-1 and TRBJ1-1; 8 bases agree with TRBD1. Sequenced input: blood. The source is a man in his forties or fifties with Graves' ophthalmopathy. CDR3 sequence reads: CASSQDRGTGPNTEAFF. CDR3 in DNA: TGTGCCAGCAGCCAAGATCGGGGGACAGGACCGAACACTGAAGCTTTCTTT.